The 24 T cell receptor beta chains given below trace back to one sample, sequenced in a study of CD8+CD57+ T cells in acquired aplastic anemia. TCR beta VDJ and CDR3 were profiled, and genomic DNA was the template. TCRdb used MiXCR to reprocess the reads, holding one entry per CDR3 protein. The data contain about 130,000 distinct CDR3 sequences, about 46% of them seen just once; the ten biggest clones take up roughly 2.5%. The sequencing input was sorted CD4+, CD8+, or CD8+CD57+ T cells (not recorded which) from PBMCs. Source of these receptors: a human donor in good health, serving as a control.

This clonotype has at least ten counts. This chain uses TRBV7-8 with TRBJ1-1; TRBD1 is a possible D gene (5 bases). Germline V gives CDR1 SGHVS, CDR2 FQNEAQ. The CDR3 consists of 14 residues. The ends were cut back, 2 bases at V and 0 bases at J, with 7 bases in the middle. The CDR3 DNA reads TGTGCCAGCAGCTTAAGGGACTTGAACACTGAAGCTTTCTTT. Its translation is CASSLRDLNTEAFF.

V gene TRBV28 combines with J gene TRBJ1-1; D perhaps matches TRBD1 (5 bases). Germline loops: CDR1 MDHEN, CDR2 SYDVKM. This CDR3 is 14 amino acids long. Trimming pared 4 bases from V and 7 bases from J, leaving 16 bases between. The CDR3, as DNA: TGTGCCAGCAGTTGGGGGGGTAGATTGGGTGAAGCTTTCTTT. This translates into CASSWGGRLGEAFF.

This rearrangement joins TRBV29-1 to TRBJ2-2, with D unresolved. This CDR3 spans 16 amino acids. Germline V CDR1 and CDR2: SQVTM, ANQGSEA. The CDR3, as DNA: TGCAGTGCTAGAGATGGCGATAGTATGGACACCGGGGAGCTGTTTTTT. Protein product: CSARDGDSMDTGELFF.

The rearrangement joins TRBV9 to TRBJ1-5, with 7 bases aligning to TRBD1. From germline, CDR1 is SGDLS and CDR2 YYNGEE. J was trimmed by 3 bases and V by 4 bases; bases with no gene match: 7. This CDR3 comprises 15 residues. The CDR3 coding sequence is TGTGCCAGCAGCAGGGGGCAGGGGAACAATCAGCCCCAGCATTTT. Its protein product is CASSRGQGNNQPQHF. Looking up the rest from reference TRBV9 and TRBJ1-5 gives the full variable domain: DSGVTQTPKHLITATGQRVTLRCSPRSGDLSVYWYQQSLDQGLQFLIQYYNGEERAKGNILERFSAQQFPDLHSELNLSSLELGDSALYFCASSRGQGNNQPQHFGDGTRLSIL.

For the CDR3, the DNA is TGCGGCGCCTCGGGACGGGGACCCTACGAGCAGTACTTC. This gives the protein CGASGRGPYEQYF. The V gene is TRBV29-1, the J gene TRBJ2-7, with D perhaps given as TRBD1 or TRBD2 (5 bases each). Germline assignment: CDR1 SQVTM and CDR2 ANQGSEA. CDR3 length equals 13 residues.

This chain uses TRBV19 with TRBJ1-5; a weak D match, TRBD1 (5 bases). Between the trimmed V and J ends, which lost 6 bases and 0 bases, there was a span of 12 bases. This CDR3 has 15 amino acids. The germline gives CDR1 LNHDA, CDR2 SQIVND (reference sequence). CDR3 amino acids: CASRTGPNSNQPQHF. The CDR3 DNA reads TGTGCCAGTAGAACGGGACCGAATAGCAATCAGCCCCAGCATTTT. Variable domain in full (rest from reference TRBV19 and TRBJ1-5): DGGITQSPKYLFRKEGQNVTLSCEQNLNHDAMYWYRQDPGQGLRLIYYSQIVNDFQKGDIAEGYSVSREKKESFPLTVTSAQKNPTAFYLCASRTGPNSNQPQHFGDGTRLSIL.

The chain is built from TRBV24-1 and TRBJ2-7, with no clear D. The germline gives CDR1 KGHDR, CDR2 SFDVKD. The CDR3 totals 11 residues. V shed 10 bases and J shed 7 bases, with 13 bases lying between them. The CDR3 DNA is TGTGCCACATCGGCAGAAGGAGAGCAGTACTTC. Protein: CATSAEGEQYF.

The J gene is TRBJ1-3, the V gene TRBV15, with D hard to call. The CDR3 has 15 residues. With 0 bases removed from V and 6 bases from J, the gap between germline ends came to 12 bases. Germline lookup yields CDR1 LNHNV and CDR2 YYDKDF (reference sequence). CDR3 in DNA: TGTGCCACCAGCAGAGATCGTACCCCGGAAAACACCATATATTTT. Translating it yields CATSRDRTPENTIYF.

Note on this clonotype: The junction does not match germline at one end; this may be a read error. The chain employs TRBV10-3 and TRBJ1-1, with D possibly matching TRBD1 (6 bases). The CDR3 runs 12 residues. Germline V gives CDR1 ENHRY, CDR2 SYGVKD. This CDR3 is CAVSRGRTEAFF. The CDR3 DNA follows: TGTGCCGTCAGCCGGGGGCGAACTGAAGCTTTCTTT.

The chain has TRBV7-9 and TRBJ2-1, with D hard to call. Germline V gene sequence: CDR1 SEHNR, CDR2 FQNEAQ (reference sequence). This CDR3 region has 12 residues. The V end lost 3 bases, the J end lost 9 bases, and 9 bases lay between the germline ends. In DNA form, the CDR3 reads TGTGCCAGCAGCTTCACTAAAATTGAGCAGTTCTTC. Its protein is CASSFTKIEQFF.

This clonotype was observed a single time. The chain recombines TRBV29-1 with TRBJ1-1, with D unclear. The CDR3 contains 13 residues. CDR1 and CDR2 from the germline V gene are SQVTM and ANQGSEA. V lost 4 bases and J lost 3, with 12 bases in between. The CDR3 here is CSVGEGRDTEAFF. The CDR3 region has the DNA TGCAGCGTTGGAGAAGGGAGAGACACTGAAGCTTTCTTT.

This chain links TRBV7-6 with TRBJ1-1; no definite D call. Germline V gives CDR1 SGHVS, CDR2 FNYEAQ. V was trimmed by 2 bases and J by 8 bases, leaving 12 bases between them. This CDR3 region has 13 residues. CDR3 sequence reads: CASSLSRQFEAFF. The CDR3, as DNA: TGTGCCAGCAGCTTAAGTCGTCAGTTCGAAGCTTTCTTT.

Notes on this clonotype: Sequence at one end of the junction differs from germline and may be a read error. V gene TRBV9 combines with J gene TRBJ2-1, with D tentatively TRBD2 (6 bases). The CDR3 is made up of 16 amino acids. Germline loops: CDR1 SGDLS, CDR2 YYNGEE. The CDR3 loop is CVSSVVSGVPSNEQFF. The CDR3, as DNA: TGTGTCAGCAGCGTAGTTTCGGGGGTCCCCAGCAATGAGCAGTTCTTC. Full variable domain (rest looked up from reference TRBV9 and TRBJ2-1): DSGVTQTPKHLITATGQRVTLRCSPRSGDLSVYWYQQSLDQGLQFLIQYYNGEERAKGNILERFSAQQFPDLHSELNLSSLELGDSALYFCVSSVVSGVPSNEQFFGPGTRLTVL.

This clonotype was observed a single time. This chain connects TRBV24-1 to TRBJ2-3; D gene uncertain. The germline gives CDR1 KGHDR, CDR2 SFDVKD. V was shortened by 4 bases and J by 1 base, with 8 bases between the two germline ends. The CDR3 is 14 residues long. As DNA, the CDR3 is TGTGCCACCAGTGACGATGCCGGCACAGATACGCAGTATTTT. Translating it yields CATSDDAGTDTQYF.

This clonotype was seen many times. V is TRBV7-2 and J is TRBJ2-3; TRBD2 is a possible D gene (7 bases). The CDR3 covers 15 residues. V was shortened by 5 bases and J by 6 bases, with 18 bases between the two germline ends. Germline V gives CDR1 SGHTA, CDR2 FQGNSA. The CDR3 bases are TGTGCCAGCAGCCCTCCGGGGGGCGGGTTTGATACGCAGTATTTT. Protein product: CASSPPGGGFDTQYF.

This clonotype was detected many times. The V call is TRBV13, the J call TRBJ2-7, with 7 nucleotides matching TRBD1. The CDR3 sequence is 14 residues long. V dropped 0 bases and J dropped 2; count of bases not matched to a gene: 1. CDR1 and CDR2 from the germline V gene are PRHDT and FYEKMQ (reference sequence). In nucleotides, the CDR3 is TGTGCCAGCAGCTTAGGTACAGGGGCCTACGAGCAGTACTTC. Translation: CASSLGTGAYEQYF.

The chain employs TRBV5-4 and TRBJ2-5; the match to TRBD2 covers 10 bases. Judging by the DNA end, TRBJ2-1 fits better; the J call may be wrong. CDR1 is SGHNT and CDR2 is YYREEE in the germline V gene (reference sequence). This CDR3 contains 16 residues. CDR3 protein: CASSPGAGGHYNEQFF. In nucleotides, the CDR3 is TGTGCCAGCAGCCCCGGAGCGGGGGGGCATTACAATGAGCAGTTCTTC.

The chain uses TRBV15 and TRBJ1-3, with D possibly matching TRBD1 (6 bases). Germline CDR1 is LNHNV and CDR2 is YYDKDF (reference sequence). V lost 3 bases to trimming and J lost 2 bases, with 14 bases between them. The CDR3 has 16 amino acids. The CDR3 DNA is TGTGCCACCAGCAGCTTGGTCAGGACAGCTGGAAACACCATATATTTT. Its protein is CATSSLVRTAGNTIYF.

This clonotype is termed medium-sized. The chain uses TRBV2 and TRBJ2-3; no definite D call. V lost 7 bases to trimming and J lost 4 bases, with 6 bases between them. Germline CDR1 SNHLY, CDR2 FYNNEI. CDR3 length equals 11 residues. The CDR3 DNA is TGTGCCAGCACATCGCCAGATACGCAGTATTTT. Protein product: CASTSPDTQYF.

In its sample, this clonotype was seen a few times. J is TRBJ2-6 and V is TRBV12-3 or TRBV12-4; 7 bases fit TRBD2. This CDR3 is 20 amino acids long. V trimming: 4 bases; J trimming: 3 bases; junction bases outside the gene matches: 18. The CDR3 coding sequence is TGTGCCAGCAGTTCCAAGGCGGGGGTTTTATCTGGAGGTGGGGCCAACGTCCTGACTTTC. Translated, it gives CASSSKAGVLSGGGANVLTF.

The chain joins TRBV10-3 to TRBJ2-7; 14 positions agree with TRBD2. The ends lost 10 bases at V and 6 bases at J; junction bases unmatched: 11. Germline CDR1 ENHRY, CDR2 SYGVKD. CDR3 length: 15 amino acids. This chain's CDR3 is CASRPRGTSGSEQYV. For the CDR3, the DNA is TGTGCCAGCAGACCTCGTGGGACTAGCGGGAGCGAGCAGTACGTC.

This clonotype was seen a few times. The CDR3 here is CASSQEGGASHDEQFF. The CDR3 DNA follows: TGCGCCAGCAGCCAAGAGGGGGGGGCTTCCCACGATGAGCAGTTCTTC. V gene TRBV4-3 combines with J gene TRBJ2-1; TRBD2 might be the D (7 bases). Germline V gene sequence: CDR1 LGHNA, CDR2 YSLEER. The CDR3 extends over 16 amino acids. Deletions cut 0 bases from V and 8 bases from J, with 17 bases between.

Ten or more counts support this clonotype. As DNA, the CDR3 is TGTGCCAGCAGGGAACAGGGGCTCGCTAATGAAAAACTGTTTTTT. This translates into CASREQGLANEKLFF. V is TRBV6-1 and J is TRBJ1-4; the match to TRBD1 covers 7 bases. The CDR3 sequence is 15 residues long. J was trimmed by 3 bases and V by 6 bases; bases with no gene match: 7. The V gene's germline CDR1 is MNHNS and CDR2 SASEGT.

This clonotype has ten or more counts. This chain links TRBV3-1 with TRBJ2-1, with no clear D. Trimming pared 6 bases from V and 8 bases from J, leaving 8 bases between. Germline V gene data show CDR1 as LGHDT and CDR2 as YNNKEL (reference sequence). The CDR3 has 11 amino acids. The CDR3 reads CASRILDEQFF. Written as DNA, the CDR3 is TGTGCCAGCAGAATACTCGATGAGCAGTTCTTC.